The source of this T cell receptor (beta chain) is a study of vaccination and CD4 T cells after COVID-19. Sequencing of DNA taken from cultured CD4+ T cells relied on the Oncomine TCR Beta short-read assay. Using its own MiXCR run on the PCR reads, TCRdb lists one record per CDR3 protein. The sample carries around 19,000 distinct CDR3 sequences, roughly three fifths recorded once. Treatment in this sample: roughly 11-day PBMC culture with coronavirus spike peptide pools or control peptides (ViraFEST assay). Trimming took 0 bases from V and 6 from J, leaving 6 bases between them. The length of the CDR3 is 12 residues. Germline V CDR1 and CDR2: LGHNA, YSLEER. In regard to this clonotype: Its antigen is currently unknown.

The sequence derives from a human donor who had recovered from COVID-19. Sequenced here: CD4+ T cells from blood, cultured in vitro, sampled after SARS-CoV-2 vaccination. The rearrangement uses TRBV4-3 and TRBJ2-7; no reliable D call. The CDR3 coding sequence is TGCGCCAGCAGCCAAGATGGGGTCGAGCAGTACTTC. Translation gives CASSQDGVEQYF.